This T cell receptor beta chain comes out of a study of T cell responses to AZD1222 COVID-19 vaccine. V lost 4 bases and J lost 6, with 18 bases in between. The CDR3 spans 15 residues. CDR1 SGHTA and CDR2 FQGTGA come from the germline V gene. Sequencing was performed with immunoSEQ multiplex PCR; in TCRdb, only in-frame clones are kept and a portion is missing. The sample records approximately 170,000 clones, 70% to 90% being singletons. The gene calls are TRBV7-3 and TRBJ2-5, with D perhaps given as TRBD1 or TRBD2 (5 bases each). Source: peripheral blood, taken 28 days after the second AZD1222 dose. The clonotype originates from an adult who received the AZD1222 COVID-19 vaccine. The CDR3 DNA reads TGTGCCAGCAGCTCGACACCGGGACCCCAGAAGACCCAGTACTTC. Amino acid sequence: CASSSTPGPQKTQYF.